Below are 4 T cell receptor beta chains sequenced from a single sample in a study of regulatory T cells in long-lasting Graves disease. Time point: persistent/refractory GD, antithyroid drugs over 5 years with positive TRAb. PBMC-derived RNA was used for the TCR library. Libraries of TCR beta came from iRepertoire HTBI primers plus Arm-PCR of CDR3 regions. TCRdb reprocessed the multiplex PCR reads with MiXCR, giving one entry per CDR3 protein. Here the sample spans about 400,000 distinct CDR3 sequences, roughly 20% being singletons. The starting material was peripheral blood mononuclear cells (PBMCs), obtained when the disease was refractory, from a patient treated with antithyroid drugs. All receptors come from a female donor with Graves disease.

DNA for the CDR3: TGCGCCAGCAGCCAAGAACGGAGGACCTTCGGATACGAGCAGTACTTC. It codes for CASSQERRTFGYEQYF. The chain recombines TRBV4-3 with TRBJ2-7; a weak D match, TRBD2 (5 bases). V was cut by 0 bases and J by 4 bases, with 16 bases left in between. CDR3 size: 16 residues. Germline values: CDR1 LGHNA, CDR2 YSLEER.

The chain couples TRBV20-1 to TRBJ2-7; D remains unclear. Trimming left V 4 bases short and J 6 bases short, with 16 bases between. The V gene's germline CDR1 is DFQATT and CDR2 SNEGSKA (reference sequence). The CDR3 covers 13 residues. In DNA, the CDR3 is TGCAGTGCTACCAGCGCCGTTTTTGGCGAGCAGTACTTC. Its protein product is CSATSAVFGEQYF.

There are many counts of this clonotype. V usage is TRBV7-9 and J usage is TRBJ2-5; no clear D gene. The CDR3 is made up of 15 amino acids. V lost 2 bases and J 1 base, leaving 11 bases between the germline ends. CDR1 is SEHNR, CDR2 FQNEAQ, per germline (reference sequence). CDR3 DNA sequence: TGTGCCAGCAGCTTATTAAGTGTTCCCCAAGAGACCCAGTACTTC. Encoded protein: CASSLLSVPQETQYF.

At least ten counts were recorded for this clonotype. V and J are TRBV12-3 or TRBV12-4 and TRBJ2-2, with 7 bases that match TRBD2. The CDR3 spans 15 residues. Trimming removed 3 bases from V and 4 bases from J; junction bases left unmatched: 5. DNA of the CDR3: TGTGCCAGCAGTTTTGGCGGGGGAAGCACCGGGGAGCTGTTTTTT. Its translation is CASSFGGGSTGELFF.